This TCR beta chain was sequenced for a study of T cells in Graves' hyperthyroidism and ophthalmopathy. Note on this clonotype: Its target is not known.

Using RNA transcripts as the source, TCR beta CDR3 regions were amplified. In the first-round RT-PCR of the TCR CDR3, the HTBI primer set was used. TCRdb used MiXCR to reprocess the multiplex PCR reads, holding one entry per CDR3 protein. Of hundreds of thousands of distinct CDR3 sequences in the sample, roughly 22% were seen once. The authors obtained PBMCs from roughly 10 ml of fresh peripheral blood. Study-level points and caveats: Blood samples included most of the expanded thyroid clonotypes exceeding 0.001.

In germline, CDR1 is LNHNV, CDR2 YYDKDF (reference sequence). V was pared by 0 bases and J by 7 bases, with 5 bases of the junction left unmatched. This CDR3 region has 15 residues. V is TRBV15 and J is TRBJ2-4, with 8 nucleotides matching TRBD1. This receptor was obtained from a woman in her sixties or seventies with Graves' ophthalmopathy. Material for sequencing was blood. CDR3 loop: CATSRDRTGLNIQYF. In DNA, the CDR3 is TGTGCCACCAGCAGAGATCGGACAGGGTTGAACATTCAGTACTTC. The full variable domain, in which reference TRBV15 and TRBJ2-4 provide the parts outside the CDR3, is DAMVIQNPRYQVTQFGKPVTLSCSQTLNHNVMYWYQQKSSQAPKLLFHYYDKDFNNEADTPDNFQSRRPNTSFCFLDIRSPGLGDTAMYLCATSRDRTGLNIQYFGAGTRLSVL.